These 13 T cell receptor beta chains came from one sample sequenced in a study of cytomegalovirus exposure and HLA in healthy donors. Primers for the PCR totalled 60 Vbeta and 13 Jbeta. The method was immunoSEQ multiplex PCR; TCRdb's version includes in-frame clones alone and lacks a portion of them. Here the sample spans over 150,000 clones, roughly 79% being singletons. The sequenced sample was PBMCs. The receptor source for this set is a male donor in good health and CMV-seropositive.

Worth noting for this clone: A junction boundary mismatches the germline segment, possibly from a read error. At the DNA level, this CDR3 is encoded by other sequences in the same sample as well. The chain combines TRBV9 with TRBJ2-7; TRBD1 might be the D (6 bases). From germline, CDR1 is SGDLS and CDR2 YYNGEE. CDR3 size: 14 residues. CDR3 bases: TGTGCCAGTAGCGTAGAGGGGGTACCCCACGAGCAGTACTTC. Its translation is CASSVEGVPHEQYF.

The chain joins TRBV6-1 to TRBJ1-5, with 11 bases identical to TRBD1. Germline V gives CDR1 MNHNS, CDR2 SASEGT. Trimming took 7 bases from V and 6 from J; bases not matched to a gene: 2. The CDR3 covers 13 residues. The CDR3 region has the DNA TGTGCCAGCAAGGACAGGGGGCTTCAGCCCCAGCATTTT. This codes for CASKDRGLQPQHF.

The rearrangement links TRBV5-8 to TRBJ2-7; 7 bases agree with TRBD2. Germline V gene lookup returns CDR1 SGHTS and CDR2 YDEGEE. With 4 bases clipped from V and 1 base from J, the junction kept 11 bases outside the gene matches. This CDR3 is built from 16 residues. CDR3 region: CASSPSPAGFSYEQYF. CDR3 sequence (DNA): TGTGCCAGCAGCCCCTCCCCAGCGGGGTTTTCCTACGAGCAGTACTTC.

The CDR3 reads CASSYSVGSAVPEQFF. In DNA, the CDR3 is TGTGCCAGCAGTTACTCGGTGGGGAGTGCGGTCCCCGAGCAGTTCTTC. The V and J genes are TRBV6-5 and TRBJ2-1; maybe TRBD2 (5 bases). Trimming removed 0 bases from V and 10 bases from J, with 19 bases in between. CDR3 length equals 16 residues. Germline loops: CDR1 MNHEY, CDR2 SVGAGI.

The chain is built from TRBV20-1 and TRBJ2-7; tentatively, D is TRBD1 (5 bases). Germline V gives CDR1 DFQATT, CDR2 SNEGSKA (reference sequence). The CDR3 runs to 11 residues. V lost 6 bases, J lost 0 bases, and 6 bases lay in between. CDR3 in amino acids: CSAGVSYEQYF. CDR3 DNA: TGCAGTGCAGGGGTCTCCTACGAGCAGTACTTC.

The chain uses TRBV5-1 and TRBJ1-6, with TRBD1 as a possible D gene (6 bases). The CDR3 spans 16 residues. Trimming took off 0 bases at V and 8 bases at J, with 15 bases between the two ends. Germline-derived CDR1 and CDR2 are SGHRS and YFSETQ. CDR3 sequence: CASSLAGGAAHSPLHF. The DNA for the CDR3 is TGCGCCAGCAGCTTGGCGGGGGGCGCAGCCCATTCACCCCTCCACTTT. The whole variable domain, remainder taken from reference TRBV5-1 and TRBJ1-6, is KAGVTQTPRYLIKTRGQQVTLSCSPISGHRSVSWYQQTPGQGLQFLFEYFSETQRNKGNFPGRFSGRQFSNSRSEMNVSTLELGDSALYLCASSLAGGAAHSPLHFGNGTRLTVT.

This rearrangement joins TRBV5-1 to TRBJ1-6; D remains unclear. Germline V gives CDR1 SGHRS, CDR2 YFSETQ. The CDR3 consists of 15 residues. With 5 bases removed from V and 7 bases from J, the gap between germline ends came to 16 bases. DNA of the CDR3: TGCGCCAGCAGGCAACCGGGGTCGTGGAATTCACCCCTCCACTTT. Translating it yields CASRQPGSWNSPLHF.

The rearrangement links TRBV4-1 to TRBJ1-2; D unresolved. Per germline, CDR1 MGHRA and CDR2 YSYEKL. There are 15 residues in the CDR3. V lost 3 bases and J lost 0, with 11 bases in between. CDR3 sequence reads: CASSQKTFANYGYTF. The CDR3 bases are TGCGCCAGCAGCCAGAAGACTTTCGCTAACTATGGCTACACCTTC.

This chain joins TRBV9 and TRBJ2-2; the match to TRBD2 covers 7 bases. The CDR3 sequence is 15 residues long. Germline lookup yields CDR1 SGDLS and CDR2 YYNGEE. Trimming cost V 2 bases and J 6 bases; bases outside gene matches: 7. CDR3 sequence: CASSVAAGNSGELFF. CDR3 nucleotides: TGTGCCAGCAGCGTGGCAGCGGGGAATTCCGGGGAGCTGTTTTTT.

The rearrangement joins TRBV4-3 to TRBJ1-5; no definite D call. Per the germline V gene, CDR1 is LGHNA and CDR2 is YSLEER. Trimming took 0 bases from V and 0 from J, leaving 9 bases between them. This CDR3 spans 16 amino acids. CDR3 in DNA: TGCGCCAGCAGCCAAGATTCGGGGAGTAGCAATCAGCCCCAGCATTTT. Its translation: CASSQDSGSSNQPQHF.

The CDR3: CASSFGTGELPYEQYF. The CDR3 nucleotides are TGTGCCAGCAGCTTCGGGACAGGCGAACTTCCCTACGAGCAGTACTTC. The rearrangement links TRBV5-6 to TRBJ2-5; 8 nucleotides align to TRBD1. The last part of the DNA fits TRBJ2-7 better; the J call may be wrong. CDR3 length equals 16 residues. Germline-derived CDR1 and CDR2 are SGHDT and YYEEEE.

V and J are TRBV30 and TRBJ1-2; TRBD1 agrees at 8 bases. The V gene's germline CDR1 is GTSNPN and CDR2 SVGIG (reference sequence). The V gene end was trimmed by 5 bases and the J gene end by 7 bases; junction bases not matched to a gene: 3. The CDR3 is 11 residues long. CDR3: CAWRTGFGYTF. The CDR3 DNA reads as TGTGCCTGGCGGACAGGGTTTGGCTACACCTTC.

J is TRBJ2-5 and V is TRBV4-3; D is possibly TRBD1 (6 bases). The CDR3 sequence is 17 residues long. The germline CDR1 and CDR2 sequences are LGHNA and YSLEER. V was clipped by 0 bases and J by 4 bases, with 18 bases between them. The CDR3 nucleotides are TGCGCCAGCAGCCAAGATGGGGCAGGGGCCGGTTCAGAGACCCAGTACTTC. Its translation: CASSQDGAGAGSETQYF.